A selection of T cell receptor beta chains follows, all from one sample in a study of T cell responses to AZD1222 COVID-19 vaccine. Here immunoSEQ multiplex PCR was the method, and the copy in TCRdb shows in-frame clones only, minus some. Of about 180,000 clones listed, approximately 90% are singletons. Here the sequenced sample was peripheral blood, taken 28 days after the second AZD1222 dose. The receptors were sampled from an adult who received the AZD1222 COVID-19 vaccine. CDR3s include the opening cysteine and the closing phenylalanine or tryptophan. Fields, in order: J gene, V gene, clone size, D gene, CDR3 protein, CDR3 DNA. A D gene is named only where the DNA matches it firmly. Size tells how often a clone was seen (once, few, many) or the class of an expanded clone, and some rows leave it out.

TRBJ2-1,TRBV4-1,few,TRBD2,CASGGLADYNEQFF,TGCGCCAGCGGGGGACTAGCGGACTACAATGAGCAGTTCTTC
TRBJ2-1,TRBV10-3,NA,TRBD2,CAISVPGTSGRTPSSYNEQFF,TGTGCCATCAGTGTCCCCGGGACTAGCGGGAGGACCCCTAGCTCCTACAATGAGCAGTTCTTC
TRBJ2-7,TRBV6-2/TRBV6-3,NA,TRBD2,CASSYPGTSVDEQYF,TGTGCCAGCAGTTATCCCGGGACTAGCGTCGACGAGCAGTACTTC
TRBJ1-1,TRBV5-6,NA,TRBD1,CASSPPGDREPTEAFF,TGTGCCAGCAGCCCACCTGGGGACAGGGAGCCCACTGAAGCTTTCTTT
TRBJ1-2,TRBV19,NA,NA,CASSSPGTSKGGYGYTF,TGTGCCAGTAGTAGCCCAGGGACTTCAAAGGGCGGCTATGGCTACACCTTC
TRBJ1-5,TRBV28,few,NA,CASKADNSNQPQHF,TGTGCCAGCAAGGCCGATAATAGCAATCAGCCCCAGCATTTT
TRBJ2-7,TRBV28,NA,NA,CASSLGGTGSYEQYF,TGTGCCAGCAGTTTAGGGGGGACGGGGTCCTACGAGCAGTACTTC
TRBJ2-2,TRBV7-3,NA,TRBD2,CASSLSSEASGNTGELFF,TGTGCCAGCAGCTTAAGTTCAGAGGCTAGCGGGAACACCGGGGAGCTGTTTTTT
TRBJ1-5,TRBV28,NA,TRBD1,CASSLRDRAGAQHF,TGTGCCAGCAGTCTCAGGGACAGGGCGGGGGCCCAGCATTTT
TRBJ2-5,TRBV5-4,NA,NA,CASSSWGGQETQYF,TGTGCCAGCAGCTCTTGGGGCGGCCAAGAGACCCAGTACTTC
TRBJ1-1,TRBV21-1,NA,NA,CASSKWGGHPFDTEAFF,TGTGCCAGCAGCAAATGGGGTGGGCACCCGTTTGACACTGAAGCTTTCTTT
TRBJ2-7,TRBV28,once,TRBD2,CASATTAGGFEQYF,TGTGCCAGCGCAACGACCGCGGGAGGGTTCGAGCAGTACTTC
TRBJ1-2,TRBV19,NA,NA,CASSTAAGDYGYTF,TGTGCCAGTAGTACCGCTGCAGGGGACTATGGCTACACCTTC
TRBJ2-7,TRBV2,NA,TRBD2,CASSTGLAGVDEQYF,TGTGCCAGCAGTACGGGACTAGCGGGAGTTGACGAGCAGTACTTC
TRBJ2-6,TRBV28,NA,TRBD1,CASSPFGDRATGANVLTF,TGTGCCAGCAGCCCCTTTGGGGACAGGGCTACTGGGGCCAACGTCCTGACTTTC
TRBJ1-5,TRBV10-3,NA,NA,CAISEYSNQPQHF,TGTGCCATCAGTGAGTACAGTAATCAGCCCCAGCATTTT
TRBJ1-4,TRBV11-3,NA,TRBD1,CASSSGTGEEGEKLFF,TGTGCCAGCAGCTCCGGGACAGGGGAGGAAGGAGAAAAACTGTTTTTT
TRBJ2-7,TRBV7-9,many,NA,CASRKGGSTAWGEQYF,TGTGCCAGCCGAAAGGGGGGCTCTACGGCCTGGGGAGAGCAGTACTTC
TRBJ2-7,TRBV6-5,NA,TRBD1,CASRRGTDSYEQYF,TGTGCCAGCAGGCGAGGGACAGACTCCTACGAGCAGTACTTC
TRBJ1-1,TRBV6-4,NA,NA,CASSPGTSNTEAFF,TGTGCCAGCTCACCTGGGACTTCGAACACTGAAGCTTTCTTT
TRBJ1-1,TRBV28,NA,TRBD1,CASRTGQLNTEAFF,TGTGCCAGCAGGACGGGACAGCTTAACACTGAAGCTTTCTTT
TRBJ2-7,TRBV6-2/TRBV6-3,NA,TRBD1,CASSVTTGSYEQYF,TGTGCCAGCAGTGTAACGACAGGGTCCTACGAGCAGTACTTC
TRBJ2-7,TRBV28,NA,NA,CASSRGGSSYEQYF,TGTGCCAGCTCCAGGGGCGGGAGCTCCTACGAGCAGTACTTC
TRBJ2-7,TRBV27,few,NA,CASSLSGVGGEFEQYF,TGTGCCAGCAGTTTATCAGGTGTGGGCGGGGAGTTCGAGCAGTACTTC
TRBJ2-7,TRBV5-1,few,NA,CASSLVVGQQYEQYF,TGCGCCAGCAGCTTGGTAGTTGGGCAGCAATACGAGCAGTACTTC
TRBJ2-2,TRBV19,NA,TRBD2,CASRLAGGWTGELFF,TGTGCCAGTAGACTAGCGGGAGGGTGGACCGGGGAGCTGTTTTTT
TRBJ2-4,TRBV6-2/TRBV6-3,NA,NA,CASSSPILDIQYF,TGTGCCAGCAGTTCCCCCATCTTGGACATTCAGTACTTC
TRBJ2-7,TRBV11-3,NA,NA,CASSTGFGEQYF,TGTGCCAGCAGCACAGGGTTTGGCGAGCAGTACTTC
TRBJ1-5,TRBV6-1,NA,NA,CASSDPRGSQPQHF,TGTGCCAGCAGTGACCCCAGGGGAAGTCAGCCCCAGCATTTT
TRBJ2-1,TRBV19,NA,NA,CASTSGSSYNEQFF,TGTGCCAGTACGTCAGGAAGCTCCTACAATGAGCAGTTCTTC
TRBJ2-1,TRBV6-5,NA,NA,CASQRTYNEQFF,TGTGCCTCCCAGCGGACCTACAATGAGCAGTTCTTC
TRBJ2-7,TRBV7-2,NA,NA,CASSSGLGPYEQYF,TGTGCCAGCAGCTCTGGACTGGGTCCTTACGAGCAGTACTTC
TRBJ1-1,TRBV19,NA,TRBD1,CASSTQGGNTEAFF,TGTGCCAGTAGTACACAGGGGGGGAACACTGAAGCTTTCTTT
TRBJ1-1,TRBV19,NA,NA,CASNYRVGRLRGTEAFF,TGTGCCAGTAATTACAGGGTGGGCCGATTGCGCGGCACTGAAGCTTTCTTT
TRBJ2-1,TRBV11-2,NA,NA,CASSSAGNEQFF,TGTGCCAGCAGCTCGGCGGGCAATGAGCAGTTCTTC
TRBJ2-3,TRBV7-2,NA,NA,CASSLRSVYTDTQYF,TGTGCCAGCAGCCTACGATCGGTGTACACAGATACGCAGTATTTT
TRBJ2-1,TRBV9,few,NA,CASSTRGRNEQFF,TGTGCCAGCAGCACCAGGGGAAGGAATGAGCAGTTCTTC
TRBJ2-7,TRBV10-1,NA,TRBD2,CASSEFAGEQPEQYF,TGCGCCAGCAGTGAATTTGCGGGAGAGCAGCCCGAGCAGTACTTC
TRBJ1-2,TRBV2,NA,NA,CASSGQRANYGYTF,TGTGCCAGCAGTGGACAGAGAGCTAACTATGGCTACACCTTC
TRBJ2-3,TRBV6-4,few,NA,CASSDGQPTDTQYF,TGTGCCAGCAGTGACGGACAGCCGACAGATACGCAGTATTTT
TRBJ2-7,TRBV6-5,few,NA,CASSYSVRLGVEQYF,TGTGCCAGCAGTTACTCCGTTCGGCTGGGGGTGGAGCAGTACTTC
TRBJ2-7,TRBV30,NA,TRBD2,CAWTGGSYEQYF,TGTGCCTGGACGGGGGGCTCCTACGAGCAGTACTTC
TRBJ2-7,TRBV19,NA,NA,CASSQGNTGFLEQYF,TGTGCCAGTAGCCAGGGAAACACAGGGTTTCTCGAGCAGTACTTC
TRBJ2-1,TRBV5-1,few,NA,CATKSEYSYNEQFF,TGCGCCACCAAATCCGAGTACTCCTACAATGAGCAGTTCTTC
TRBJ2-7,TRBV20-1,NA,TRBD2,CSARLAGTTYF,TGCAGTGCTAGACTAGCGGGAACGACGTACTTC
TRBJ2-3,TRBV27,NA,NA,CASSLGGTDTQYF,TGTGCCAGCAGTTTGGGGGGCACAGATACGCAGTATTTT
TRBJ1-5,TRBV20-1,NA,NA,CSASHRGDQPQHF,TGCAGTGCTAGTCATAGGGGAGATCAGCCCCAGCATTTT
TRBJ2-7,TRBV28,NA,NA,CASSFGSSYEQYF,TGTGCCAGCAGTTTCGGTAGCTCCTACGAGCAGTACTTC
TRBJ1-1,TRBV4-3,NA,NA,CASSSGGMNTEAFF,TGCGCCAGCAGCAGCGGGGGCATGAACACTGAAGCTTTCTTT
TRBJ2-7,TRBV7-9,NA,NA,CASSPNSYEQYF,TGTGCCAGCAGCCCCAACTCCTACGAGCAGTACTTC
TRBJ1-2,TRBV10-3,once,NA,CAFSGVRGYTF,TGTGCCTTCAGTGGGGTACGGGGCTACACCTTC
TRBJ1-5,TRBV28,NA,NA,CASRLGGWQPQHF,TGTGCCAGCAGGCTCGGTGGGTGGCAGCCCCAGCATTTT
TRBJ1-1,TRBV28,NA,NA,CASSNSVPNTEAFF,TGTGCCAGCAGTAACAGCGTTCCGAACACTGAAGCTTTCTTT
TRBJ2-3,TRBV19,NA,TRBD2,CASSALAGADTQYF,TGTGCCAGTTCCGCTCTAGCGGGAGCAGATACGCAGTATTTT
TRBJ2-7,TRBV11-2,NA,NA,CASSLGPASYEQYF,TGTGCCAGCAGCCTGGGTCCAGCCTCCTACGAGCAGTACTTC
TRBJ2-3,TRBV7-6,NA,NA,CASSLKHQDTQYF,TGTGCCAGCAGCTTAAAGCATCAGGACACGCAGTATTTT
TRBJ2-5,TRBV3-1/TRBV3-2,NA,NA,CASSQDTGTGETQYF,TGTGCCAGCAGCCAAGATACAGGCACTGGGGAGACCCAGTACTTC
TRBJ2-1,TRBV6-2/TRBV6-3,NA,TRBD2,CASSYGTSGDNEQFF,TGTGCCAGCAGTTATGGGACTAGCGGGGACAATGAGCAGTTCTTC
TRBJ1-5,TRBV6-5,NA,NA,CASIEDSNSNQPQHF,TGTGCCAGCATCGAGGACAGTAATAGCAATCAGCCCCAGCATTTT
TRBJ1-2,TRBV28,NA,TRBD1,CASSLSDRGYGYTF,TGTGCCAGCAGTTTATCGGACAGGGGGTATGGCTACACCTTC